The next 31 T cell receptor beta chains were all read from a single sample in a study of monozygotic twins with inflammatory bowel disease. TCRdb reprocessed the 5' RACE reads and stores each CDR3 protein as one record, lacking DNA. The sample shows some 160,000 distinct CDR3 sequences, and 7.4% sits with its ten largest clones. The sequenced sample consisted of blood. The source is a human donor with ulcerative colitis or Crohn's disease, or a healthy co-twin of an affected twin (not recorded which).

The rearrangement links TRBV20-1 to TRBJ2-3; TCRdb lists TRBD1, though no DNA is available to test this call. The CDR3 loop spans 14 amino acids. Germline assignment: CDR1 DFQATT and CDR2 SNEGSKA (reference sequence). CDR3 protein: CSANQGEHTDTQYF.

The V gene is TRBV6-6, the J gene TRBJ2-5; the D call of TRBD1 rests on TCRdb alone, since no DNA is present to check it. Germline CDR1 and CDR2: MNHNY and SVGAGI (reference sequence). The CDR3 runs 14 residues. CDR3 sequence reads: CASSLPGQQETQYF.

The rearrangement uses TRBV10-3 and TRBJ2-5. Germline values: CDR1 ENHRY, CDR2 SYGVKD. This CDR3 contains 13 residues. CDR3 in amino acids: CAIRASVQETQYF.

The CDR3 region is CASSLDLAGGSYNEQFF. V is TRBV12-3 or TRBV12-4 and J is TRBJ2-1; there is no DNA to check the TCRdb D call of TRBD2. The CDR3 spans 17 residues.

The genes are TRBV7-9 and TRBJ1-1. CDR3 length: 16 amino acids. From germline, CDR1 is SEHNR and CDR2 FQNEAQ (reference sequence). CDR3 protein: CASSLGSSGPTTEAFF. Filled out from reference TRBV7-9 and TRBJ1-1, the complete variable domain reads DTGVSQNPRHKITKRGQNVTFRCDPISEHNRLYWYRQTLGQGPEFLTYFQNEAQLEKSRLLSDRFSAERPKGSFSTLEIQRTEQGDSAMYLCASSLGSSGPTTEAFFGQGTRLTVV.

The chain couples TRBV20-1 to TRBJ1-6; TCRdb selects TRBD1, and the lack of DNA leaves this call unchecked. The CDR3 extends over 15 amino acids. CDR1 and CDR2 from the germline V gene are DFQATT and SNEGSKA (reference sequence). CDR3 sequence reads: CSASDWTGSSSPLHF.

The chain is built from TRBV19 and TRBJ1-1; with no DNA, the TCRdb D assignment of TRBD1 cannot be verified. The germline V gene has CDR1 LNHDA and CDR2 SQIVND (reference sequence). The CDR3 runs to 15 residues. CDR3 sequence: CASSIEEGIGTEAFF.

This rearrangement joins TRBV27 to TRBJ2-7; TCRdb's D gene call, TRBD2, goes unchecked for lack of DNA. CDR3 length: 13 residues. Germline-derived CDR1 and CDR2 are MNHEY and SMNVEV (reference sequence). The CDR3 is CASRDSSFYEQYF.

The chain is built from TRBV3-1 and TRBJ2-1; TCRdb outputs TRBD2, but without DNA this stays unchecked. The CDR3 contains 15 residues. Looked up from germline, CDR1 is LGHDT and CDR2 is YNNKEL (reference sequence). This CDR3 reads CASSRMFSGVNEQFF.

The genes are TRBV11-2 and TRBJ2-3; TCRdb reports TRBD1, a call that lacks DNA to check it against. CDR1 SGHAT and CDR2 FQNNGV come from the germline V gene. This CDR3 spans 15 amino acids. The CDR3 spells CASSFTGGITDTQYF. Supplemented by reference TRBV11-2 and TRBJ2-3, the full variable domain reads EAGVAQSPRYKIIEKRQSVAFWCNPISGHATLYWYQQILGQGPKLLIQFQNNGVVDDSQLPKDRFSAERLKGVDSTLKIQPAKLEDSAVYLCASSFTGGITDTQYFGPGTRLTVL.

J is TRBJ1-3 and V is TRBV7-2. Germline V gene lookup returns CDR1 SGHTA and CDR2 FQGNSA. This CDR3 is 18 amino acids long. The CDR3 loop reads CASSLAPLRLVSGNTIYF. Combining the CDR3 with reference TRBV7-2 and TRBJ1-3 gives the whole variable domain GAGVSQSPSNKVTEKGKDVELRCDPISGHTALYWYRQSLGQGLEFLIYFQGNSAPDKSGLPSDRFSAERTGGSVSTLTIQRTQQEDSAVYLCASSLAPLRLVSGNTIYFGEGSWLTVV.

CDR3 loop: CASSLVYTNYGYTF. V and J are TRBV28 and TRBJ1-2. Germline loops: CDR1 MDHEN, CDR2 SYDVKM. The CDR3 is 14 amino acids.

The rearrangement uses TRBV12-3 or TRBV12-4 and TRBJ1-1; the D call of TRBD1 rests on TCRdb alone, since no DNA is present to check it. The CDR3 has 16 amino acids. The CDR3 sequence is CASSLNSGTANTEAFF.

The V gene is TRBV7-9, the J gene TRBJ1-4; TCRdb outputs TRBD1, but without DNA this stays unchecked. This CDR3 region has 15 residues. Germline V gives CDR1 SEHNR, CDR2 FQNEAQ (reference sequence). This CDR3 is CASSFDRSGNEKLFF.

This chain joins TRBV6-1 and TRBJ1-5; with no DNA, the TCRdb D assignment of TRBD1 cannot be verified. The CDR3 contains 14 residues. Germline V lookup: CDR1 MNHNS, CDR2 SASEGT. The CDR3 loop reads CASRPPGGNQPQHF.

V is TRBV6-4 and J is TRBJ2-4. CDR1 is MRHNA and CDR2 is SNTAGT in the germline V gene. The CDR3 covers 16 residues. The CDR3: CASTEIRGLAKNIQYF.

CDR3 sequence: CASSYPRHGKETQYF. V is TRBV5-1 and J is TRBJ2-5; TCRdb returns TRBD1, unconfirmable since there is no DNA. The CDR3 is 15 amino acids. Germline lookup yields CDR1 SGHRS and CDR2 YFSETQ.

This chain links TRBV6-5 with TRBJ1-3. Germline V lookup: CDR1 MNHEY, CDR2 SVGAGI. The CDR3 totals 15 residues. CDR3 region: CASSYGTQTGNTIYF.

The chain links TRBV28 to TRBJ2-7; TCRdb proposes TRBD2, but this gene call is untestable without DNA. The germline CDR1 and CDR2 sequences are MDHEN and SYDVKM. CDR3 length equals 21 residues. The chain's CDR3 is CASSFPPGGELVVRSSYEQYF.

The chain recombines TRBV4-1 with TRBJ2-7. The CDR3 extends over 12 amino acids. Germline V gene sequence: CDR1 MGHRA, CDR2 YSYEKL. The CDR3 sequence is CASSQVGHEQYF.

The rearrangement uses TRBV12-3 or TRBV12-4 and TRBJ1-1; absent DNA, TCRdb's TRBD1 call cannot be checked. The CDR3 loop spans 16 amino acids. CDR3 amino acids: CASSRDRGPLFGEAFF.

This sequence joins TRBV20-1 and TRBJ2-7; TCRdb's D call of TRBD1 is untestable without DNA. CDR3 length equals 15 residues. Germline V CDR1 and CDR2: DFQATT, SNEGSKA (reference sequence). This CDR3 reads CSARRTGTGSYEQYF.

The chain is built from TRBV20-1 and TRBJ1-5. The germline V gene has CDR1 DFQATT and CDR2 SNEGSKA (reference sequence). The CDR3 consists of 17 residues. Here the CDR3 reads CSASRFLDVRRDQPQHF.

V usage is TRBV6-5 and J usage is TRBJ2-4; the D call of TRBD1 rests on TCRdb alone, since no DNA is present to check it. Germline CDR1 is MNHEY and CDR2 is SVGAGI. The CDR3 is 17 residues long. This CDR3 reads CASSYSGQGGTKNIQYF.

This chain joins TRBV7-3 and TRBJ2-3; TCRdb returns TRBD1, unconfirmable since there is no DNA. Germline CDR1 and CDR2: SGHTA and FQGTGA. The CDR3 has 16 amino acids. CDR3 residues: CASSLMGQGATDTQYF.

CDR3 protein: CASSYGVWERSSEQYF. The rearrangement uses TRBV6-2 or TRBV6-3 and TRBJ2-7; TCRdb names TRBD2, which stays unverified in the absence of DNA. The germline gives CDR1 MNHEY, CDR2 SVGEGT. CDR3 size: 16 residues.

The rearrangement joins TRBV5-6 to TRBJ1-1; TCRdb picks TRBD1, but there is no DNA to check that call. The CDR3 is 12 amino acids. Germline assignment: CDR1 SGHDT and CDR2 YYEEEE. CDR3 amino acids: CASSTGTGGAFF.

CDR3: CASSLIGPGPQEQYF. The rearrangement joins TRBV7-9 to TRBJ2-7; TCRdb selects TRBD1, and the lack of DNA leaves this call unchecked. There are 15 residues in the CDR3. Germline CDR1 and CDR2: SEHNR and FQNEAQ (reference sequence).

The chain is built from TRBV12-3 or TRBV12-4 and TRBJ2-1; checking the TCRdb D call of TRBD1 is not possible without DNA. This CDR3 has 14 residues. CDR3 residues: CASTWGVSYNEQFF.

V usage is TRBV24-1 and J usage is TRBJ2-3. This CDR3 has 12 residues. The germline CDR1 and CDR2 sequences are KGHDR and SFDVKD. CDR3: CATSVNPDTQYF.

V is TRBV2 and J is TRBJ2-5; no DNA is available, so the TRBD2 call from TCRdb remains unchecked. This CDR3 contains 14 residues. CDR1 is SNHLY and CDR2 is FYNNEI in the germline V gene. The CDR3 spells CASTASGSQETQYF.